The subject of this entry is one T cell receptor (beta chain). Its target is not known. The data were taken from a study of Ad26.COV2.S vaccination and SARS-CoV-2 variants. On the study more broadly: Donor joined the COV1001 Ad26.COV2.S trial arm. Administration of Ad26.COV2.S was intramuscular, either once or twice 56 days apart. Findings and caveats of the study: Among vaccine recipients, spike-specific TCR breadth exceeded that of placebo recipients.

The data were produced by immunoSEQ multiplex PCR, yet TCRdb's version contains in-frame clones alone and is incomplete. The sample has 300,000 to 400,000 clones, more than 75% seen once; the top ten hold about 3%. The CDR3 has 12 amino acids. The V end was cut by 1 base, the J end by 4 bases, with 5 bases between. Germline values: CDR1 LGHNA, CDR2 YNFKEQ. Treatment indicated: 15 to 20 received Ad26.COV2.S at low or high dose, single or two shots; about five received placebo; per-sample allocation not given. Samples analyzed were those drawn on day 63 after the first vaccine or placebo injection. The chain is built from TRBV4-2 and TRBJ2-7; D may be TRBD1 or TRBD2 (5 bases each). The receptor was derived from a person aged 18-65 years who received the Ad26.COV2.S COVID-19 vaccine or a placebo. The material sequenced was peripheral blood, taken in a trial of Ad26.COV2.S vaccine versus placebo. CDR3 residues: CASSQGGYEQYF. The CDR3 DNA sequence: TGTGCCAGCAGCCAAGGGGGGTACGAGCAGTACTTC.